The 2 T cell receptor beta chains presented below share a single source sample, sequenced in a study of blood T cell repertoires in COVID-19. Clones were read by immunoSEQ multiplex PCR, and TCRdb kept only the in-frame ones, dropping some. The table records 350,000 to 400,000 clones, 80% to 90% of them present only once. Sequenced input: PBMCs or T cells enriched from blood (not recorded which). The receptor source for this set is a man aged 18 to 30 who had recovered from COVID-19.

Note on this clone: Other DNA sequences in this sample translate to the same CDR3. V and J are TRBV7-9 and TRBJ1-1; 7 bases are a match to TRBD1. The CDR3 has 14 amino acids. V lost 5 bases, J lost 1 base, and 4 bases stayed unmatched. Germline V CDR1 and CDR2: SEHNR, FQNEAQ (reference sequence). Written as DNA, the CDR3 is TGTGCCAGCAGCGAGGGACAGCCGAACACTGAAGCTTTCTTT. Encoded protein: CASSEGQPNTEAFF. Using reference TRBV7-9 and TRBJ1-1 for the parts outside the CDR3, the full variable domain is DTGVSQNPRHKITKRGQNVTFRCDPISEHNRLYWYRQTLGQGPEFLTYFQNEAQLEKSRLLSDRFSAERPKGSFSTLEIQRTEQGDSAMYLCASSEGQPNTEAFFGQGTRLTVV.

The chain employs TRBV10-3 and TRBJ2-5; D possibly corresponds to TRBD1 (5 bases). V dropped 3 bases and J dropped 1 base, with 12 bases sitting between them. The CDR3 has 15 residues. Germline V gives CDR1 ENHRY, CDR2 SYGVKD. The CDR3 sequence is CAISDSTTVQETQYF. DNA for the CDR3: TGTGCCATCAGTGATAGTACGACAGTCCAAGAGACCCAGTACTTC.